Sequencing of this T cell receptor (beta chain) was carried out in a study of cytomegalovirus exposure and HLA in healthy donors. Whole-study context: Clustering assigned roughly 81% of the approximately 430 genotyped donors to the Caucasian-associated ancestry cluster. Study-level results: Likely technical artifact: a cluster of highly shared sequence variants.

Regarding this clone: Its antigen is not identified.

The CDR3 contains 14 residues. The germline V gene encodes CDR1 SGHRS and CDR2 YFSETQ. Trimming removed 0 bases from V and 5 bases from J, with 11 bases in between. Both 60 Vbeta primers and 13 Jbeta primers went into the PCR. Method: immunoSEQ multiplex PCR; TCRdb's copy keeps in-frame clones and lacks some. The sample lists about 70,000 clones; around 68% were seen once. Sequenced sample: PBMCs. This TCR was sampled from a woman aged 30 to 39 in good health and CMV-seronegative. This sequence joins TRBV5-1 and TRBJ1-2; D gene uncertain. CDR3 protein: CASSLGEGSYGYTF. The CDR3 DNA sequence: TGCGCCAGCAGCTTGGGGGAGGGTTCGTATGGCTACACCTTC. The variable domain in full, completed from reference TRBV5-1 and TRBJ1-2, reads KAGVTQTPRYLIKTRGQQVTLSCSPISGHRSVSWYQQTPGQGLQFLFEYFSETQRNKGNFPGRFSGRQFSNSRSEMNVSTLELGDSALYLCASSLGEGSYGYTFGSGTRLTVV.